This T cell receptor beta chain originates from a study of T cells in Graves' hyperthyroidism and ophthalmopathy. General study results and limits: Blood also carried most thyroid clonotypes expanded above 0.001. In validation, the model predicted ophthalmopathy. These predictions came a median roughly 6.5 months before onset.

This CDR3 has 19 residues. Germline V gene lookup returns CDR1 LNHNV and CDR2 YYDKDF (reference sequence). Trimming left V 0 bases short and J 5 bases short, with 25 bases between. TCR beta CDR3 region amplification was performed from RNA transcripts. The HTBI primer set was used in a first-round RT-PCR of the TCR CDR3. TCRdb independently ran MiXCR on the multiplex PCR reads; one entry per CDR3 protein. The sample carries about 510,000 distinct CDR3 sequences, 46% recorded once. This clonotype was observed a few times. Antigen specificity is unknown. Sequencing was performed on peripheral blood or thyroid tissue (not recorded which). The sequence was obtained from an adult woman with Graves' disease, either hyperthyroidism or ophthalmopathy (not recorded which). This chain joins TRBV15 and TRBJ2-5; D perhaps matches TRBD2 (7 bases). The CDR3 DNA sequence: TGTGCCACCAGCAGAGATCCGCCCTGGATAGGGGGGGCAGGGGAGACCCAGTACTTC. It codes for CATSRDPPWIGGAGETQYF.